What follows are 16 T cell receptor beta chains derived from one specimen sequenced in a study of metastatic and nonmetastatic thyroid tumors. TCRdb reanalyzed the PCR reads with MiXCR. The profile shows almost 85,000 clones, roughly an eighth of them singletons. Every patient underwent thyroid surgery untreated. The sequenced sample consisted of tumor tissue. Receptors were obtained from a female donor with papillary thyroid cancer or a benign thyroid nodule (not recorded which). Some clones in this sample may be carry-over from other donors' samples.

This clone showed up many times. This chain uses TRBV9 with TRBJ2-3; the D gene is possibly TRBD1 (6 bases). Per the germline V gene, CDR1 is SGDLS and CDR2 is YYNGEE. The CDR3 loop spans 16 amino acids. With 0 bases removed from V and 4 bases from J, the gap between germline ends came to 15 bases. The CDR3 DNA reads as TGTGCCAGCAGCGTAGGAGTGTCGACAGGCGCAGATACGCAGTATTTT. This encodes CASSVGVSTGADTQYF.

This clone came up many times. The V gene is TRBV3-1, the J gene TRBJ2-7, with TRBD1 matching over 9 bases. Germline CDR1 reads LGHDT; CDR2 reads YNNKEL (reference sequence). The CDR3 consists of 13 residues. J was trimmed by 2 bases and V by 8 bases; bases with no gene match: 4. The CDR3 DNA reads as TGTGCCAGCTCCGGACAGGGGACCTACGAGCAGTACTTC. As protein: CASSGQGTYEQYF.

This clone was seen a handful of times. This chain connects TRBV25-1 to TRBJ2-1, with TRBD2 identical over 9 bases. Germline CDR1 is MGHDK and CDR2 is SYGVNS. The CDR3 runs to 17 residues. V lost 3 bases to trimming and J lost 1 base; unmatched junction nucleotides: 7. The CDR3 here is CASSDVLAGGSYNEQFF. As DNA, the CDR3 is TGTGCCAGCAGTGACGTCCTGGCGGGGGGGTCCTACAATGAGCAGTTCTTC.

The table lists this clone with many counts. V is TRBV7-9 and J is TRBJ2-7; D is tentatively TRBD1 or TRBD2 (5 bases each). Trimming shortened V by 8 bases and J by 1 base, and 9 bases separated the two germline ends. From germline, CDR1 is SEHNR and CDR2 FQNEAQ (reference sequence). This CDR3 region has 12 residues. CDR3 protein: CASGDGSYEQYF. The CDR3 coding sequence is TGTGCCAGCGGGGACGGATCCTACGAGCAGTACTTC.

This clone appeared a few times. The chain combines TRBV14 with TRBJ2-3; weak D call: TRBD2 (5 bases). CDR1 and CDR2 from the germline V gene are SGHDN and FVKESK. This CDR3 has 16 amino acids. Trimming removed 0 bases from V and 4 bases from J, with 14 bases in between. CDR3 DNA sequence: TGTGCCAGCAGCCAAGACCCCCAGCCGGGGTCAGATACGCAGTATTTT. It is translated as CASSQDPQPGSDTQYF. Using reference TRBV14 and TRBJ2-3 for the parts outside the CDR3, the full variable domain is EAGVTQFPSHSVIEKGQTVTLRCDPISGHDNLYWYRRVMGKEIKFLLHFVKESKQDESGMPNNRFLAERTGGTYSTLKVQPAELEDSGVYFCASSQDPQPGSDTQYFGPGTRLTVL.

About this clone: One end of the junction fails to match germline, which may point to a read error. The CDR3 nucleotides are TGTGCCTGCAGTATTGACAGGTTAGATTTCTTC. Protein product: CACSIDRLDFF. This sequence joins TRBV30 and TRBJ2-4, with D possibly matching TRBD1 (6 bases). Germline assignment: CDR1 GTSNPN and CDR2 SVGIG (reference sequence). The CDR3 is 11 amino acids. Full variable domain (missing parts from reference TRBV30 and TRBJ2-4): SQTIHQWPATLVQPVGSPLSLECTVEGTSNPNLYWYRQAAGRGLQLLFYSVGIGQISSEVPQNLSASRPQDRQFILSSKKLLLSDSGFYLCACSIDRLDFFGAGTRLSVL.

There are many counts of this clone. The DNA of the CDR3 is TGTGCCAGCACAACTAGCGGGAGCGGCAATGAGCAGTTCTTC. Its protein is CASTTSGSGNEQFF. This chain links TRBV2 with TRBJ2-1; 11 positions agree with TRBD2. V was pared by 7 bases and J by 6 bases, with 5 bases of the junction left unmatched. The germline CDR1 and CDR2 sequences are SNHLY and FYNNEI. CDR3 length equals 14 residues.

This clone occurred once. One junction end does not reproduce the germline sequence, and a read error may be involved. The chain joins TRBV14 to TRBJ2-5; 8 bases fit TRBD2. This CDR3 region has 15 residues. CDR1 SGHDN and CDR2 FVKESK come from the germline V gene. This CDR3 is CASSQTGLVRETEYF. The CDR3 coding sequence is TGTGCCAGCAGCCAGACGGGACTAGTGAGAGAGACCGAGTACTTC.

This clone was found many times. The V call is TRBV5-1, the J call TRBJ1-4; the match to TRBD1 covers 7 bases. The CDR3 runs to 16 residues. V lost 5 bases to trimming and J lost 8 bases; unmatched junction nucleotides: 15. From germline, CDR1 is SGHRS and CDR2 YFSETQ. In DNA form, the CDR3 reads TGCGCCAGCAGAGGGGGCGGGGGCTCTCCCCTAGAAAAACTGTTTTTT. It specifies CASRGGGGSPLEKLFF.

This clone was recorded many times. The rearrangement uses TRBV7-9 and TRBJ1-1; D is unresolved. CDR1 is SEHNR and CDR2 is FQNEAQ in the germline V gene (reference sequence). The CDR3 covers 13 residues. Deletions cut 5 bases from V and 10 bases from J, with 17 bases between. CDR3 sequence reads: CASSPRIGFGAFF. Written as DNA, the CDR3 is TGTGCCAGCAGCCCGCGGATAGGCTTCGGAGCTTTCTTT.

In its sample, this clone was seen many times. The chain employs TRBV15 and TRBJ2-2; 7 nucleotides align to TRBD2. Germline lookup yields CDR1 LNHNV and CDR2 YYDKDF (reference sequence). Trimming took 2 bases from V and 7 from J; bases not matched to a gene: 13. The CDR3 is 17 amino acids. The CDR3 here is CATSRNPRREKHGELFF. CDR3 DNA: TGTGCCACCAGCAGAAACCCTCGGCGGGAGAAACACGGGGAGCTGTTTTTT.

This clone appeared many times. V gene TRBV6-1 combines with J gene TRBJ2-3; no clear D gene. Between the trimmed V and J ends, which lost 5 bases and 5 bases, there was a span of 17 bases. The germline CDR1 and CDR2 sequences are MNHNS and SASEGT. This CDR3 region has 15 residues. The chain's CDR3 is CASSSDRGWEDTQYF. The CDR3 nucleotides are TGTGCCAGCAGTTCGGACCGAGGATGGGAAGATACGCAGTATTTT.

The sample holds many counts of this clone. The rearrangement uses TRBV19 and TRBJ1-3; weak D call: TRBD1 (5 bases). The V end lost 8 bases, the J end lost 1 base, and 18 bases lay between the germline ends. Germline CDR1 is LNHDA and CDR2 is SQIVND (reference sequence). CDR3 length equals 16 residues. In DNA, the CDR3 is TGTGCCAGTGGGGGATTGGACCTTATATCTGGAAACACCATATATTTT. Amino acids: CASGGLDLISGNTIYF. The full variable domain, completed using reference TRBV19 and TRBJ1-3, is DGGITQSPKYLFRKEGQNVTLSCEQNLNHDAMYWYRQDPGQGLRLIYYSQIVNDFQKGDIAEGYSVSREKKESFPLTVTSAQKNPTAFYLCASGGLDLISGNTIYFGEGSWLTVV.

This clone was counted at least ten times. The V gene is TRBV3-1, the J gene TRBJ2-7; 8 positions agree with TRBD1. Germline V CDR1 and CDR2: LGHDT, YNNKEL (reference sequence). V lost 1 base to trimming and J lost 5 bases; unmatched junction nucleotides: 10. The CDR3 is made up of 16 amino acids. CDR3 coding DNA: TGTGCCAGCAGCCAAGCACGATCCGGGACAGGAAACGAGCAGTACTTC. Residues: CASSQARSGTGNEQYF.

The chain carries TRBV12-3 or TRBV12-4 and TRBJ2-5; possible D gene TRBD1, 5 bases. With 5 bases removed from V and 0 bases from J, the gap between germline ends came to 16 bases. The CDR3 runs to 16 residues. The CDR3 nucleotides are TGTGCCAGCAGTCCCCCCAGGGTAGCTTACCAAGAGACCCAGTACTTC. Its protein product is CASSPPRVAYQETQYF.

Notes on this clone: A much larger clone lies a single base off, so this may be a read error. The V gene is TRBV6-5, the J gene TRBJ2-5; possibly TRBD1 for D (7 bases). Deletions cut 0 bases from V and 2 bases from J, with 13 bases between. The CDR3 is 16 amino acids. Germline V gene sequence: CDR1 MNHEY, CDR2 SVGAGI. CDR3 coding DNA: TGTGCCAGCAGTTACTCCAGGGGGGCGGCACAAGAGACCCAGTACTTC. Protein: CASSYSRGAAQETQYF.